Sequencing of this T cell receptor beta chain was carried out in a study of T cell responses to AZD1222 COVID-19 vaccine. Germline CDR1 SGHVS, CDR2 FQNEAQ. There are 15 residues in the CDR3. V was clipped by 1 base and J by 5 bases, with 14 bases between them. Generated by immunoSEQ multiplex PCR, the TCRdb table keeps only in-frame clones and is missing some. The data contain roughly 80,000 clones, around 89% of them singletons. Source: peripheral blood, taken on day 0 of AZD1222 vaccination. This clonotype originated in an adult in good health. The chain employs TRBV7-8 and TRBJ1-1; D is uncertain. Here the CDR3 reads CASSLGGQTVTEAFF. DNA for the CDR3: TGTGCCAGCAGCTTAGGAGGTCAGACGGTTACTGAAGCTTTCTTT.